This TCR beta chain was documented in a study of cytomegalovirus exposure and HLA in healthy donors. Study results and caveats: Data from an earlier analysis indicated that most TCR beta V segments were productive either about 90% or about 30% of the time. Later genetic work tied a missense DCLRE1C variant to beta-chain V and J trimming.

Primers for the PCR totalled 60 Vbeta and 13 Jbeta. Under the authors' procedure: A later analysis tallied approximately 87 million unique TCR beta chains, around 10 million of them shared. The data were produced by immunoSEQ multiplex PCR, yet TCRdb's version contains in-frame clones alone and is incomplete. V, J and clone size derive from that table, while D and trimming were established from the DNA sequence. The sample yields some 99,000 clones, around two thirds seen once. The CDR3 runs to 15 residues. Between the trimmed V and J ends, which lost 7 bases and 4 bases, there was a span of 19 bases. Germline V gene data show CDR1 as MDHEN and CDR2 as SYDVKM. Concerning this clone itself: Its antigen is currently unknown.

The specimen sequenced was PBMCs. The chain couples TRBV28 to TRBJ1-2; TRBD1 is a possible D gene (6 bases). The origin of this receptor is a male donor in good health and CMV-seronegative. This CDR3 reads CASILGGGDGYGYTF. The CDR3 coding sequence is TGTGCCAGCATCTTAGGCGGGGGCGACGGCTATGGCTACACCTTC.